The clone carrying this TCR beta chain was recorded only once. In the study's own analysis: Reference gene primers were amplified, and this amplification served to estimate nucleated cell counts. The repertoire was sequenced with immunoSEQ multiplex PCR; TCRdb's copy has only in-frame clones and lacks some. The V and J calls and clone size are taken from that table; D and trimming were inferred from the DNA. The table has 60,000 to 85,000 clones, 85% to 90% seen once. The record originates from a study of blood T cell repertoires in COVID-19. Study background: Specimens from acute and convalescent COVID-19 originated in the United States, Italy and Spain. Sample material is recorded as cDNA or gDNA derived from T cells, B-cell-depleted T cells, or PBMCs.

This CDR3 has 12 residues. V dropped 5 bases and J dropped 4 bases, with 8 bases sitting between them. Germline V gene lookup returns CDR1 SGHAT and CDR2 FQNNGV. The gene calls are TRBV11-2 and TRBJ2-5, with D tentatively TRBD2 (5 bases). The receptor was isolated from a woman aged 45 to 65 with active COVID-19. Sequenced sample: peripheral blood. CDR3 nucleotides: TGTGCCAGCAGCCCCCGGGGAGAGACCCAGTACTTC. Amino acids: CASSPRGETQYF.